What follows is one T cell receptor (beta chain) and its context. Its target is not known. This entry comes from a study of cytomegalovirus exposure and HLA in healthy donors. Findings and limits, study-wide: Accurate prediction of HLA-A and HLA-B alleles (for most subjects) was reportedly achieved from TCR beta sequences. An apparent linkage of common viral pathogens to several of the most significant clusters emerged in a later analysis. In a later analysis, specific HLA alleles were associated with under 20,000 TCR beta sequences at a 0.05 false discovery rate.

The CDR3 contains 14 residues. Trimming took 0 bases from V and 8 from J, leaving 16 bases between them. Germline-derived CDR1 and CDR2 are SQVTM and ANQGSEA. PCR used 60 Vbeta primers and 13 Jbeta primers. Repertoires were generated with immunoSEQ multiplex PCR, while TCRdb's copy carries only in-frame clones and drops some. The repertoire has around 80,000 clones, about 79% of them found once; the top ten carry about 6.4%. The rearrangement uses TRBV29-1 and TRBJ1-1; D possibly corresponds to TRBD1 (6 bases). Sequenced sample: PBMCs. This sequence was found in a female donor in good health and CMV-seronegative. For the CDR3, the DNA is TGCAGCGTTGAAGACAGGGGAGGGGGAGGGGAAGCTTTCTTT. It encodes CSVEDRGGGGEAFF.